This TCR beta chain was documented in a study of blood T cells in healthy people across ages. A J-beta primer mix and a sample-barcoded 5' primer were used in a second PCR of about 7 to 12 cycles. MiXCR, run by TCRdb on the 5' RACE reads, gives a single entry per CDR3 protein. This table holds some 710,000 distinct CDR3 sequences, 46% found once. Material for sequencing was blood. The sequence derives from an elderly man in good health.

CDR3 protein: CASMDTGELFF. CDR3 bases: TGTGCCAGCATGGACACCGGGGAGCTGTTTTTT. The chain uses TRBV12-3 or TRBV12-4 and TRBJ2-2; D not certain. The CDR3 has 11 residues. The germline V and J ends were trimmed by 7 bases and 3 bases, with 3 bases remaining between them.